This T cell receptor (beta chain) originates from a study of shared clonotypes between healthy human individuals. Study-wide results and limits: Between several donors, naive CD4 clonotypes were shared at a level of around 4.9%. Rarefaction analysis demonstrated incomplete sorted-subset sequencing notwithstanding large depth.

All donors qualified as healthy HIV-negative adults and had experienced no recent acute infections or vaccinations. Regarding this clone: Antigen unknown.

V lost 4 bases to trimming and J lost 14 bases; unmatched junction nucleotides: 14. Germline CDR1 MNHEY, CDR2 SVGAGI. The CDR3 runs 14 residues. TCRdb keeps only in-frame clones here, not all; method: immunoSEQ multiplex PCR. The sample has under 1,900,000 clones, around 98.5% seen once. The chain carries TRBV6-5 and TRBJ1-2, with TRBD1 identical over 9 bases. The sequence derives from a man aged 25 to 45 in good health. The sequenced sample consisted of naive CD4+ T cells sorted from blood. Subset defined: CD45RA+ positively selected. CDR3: CASSLPGTGHLLTF. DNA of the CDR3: TGTGCCAGCAGTTTACCCGGGACAGGGCACCTTTTAACCTTC.